The 22 T cell receptor beta chains presented below share a single source sample, sequenced in a study of regulatory T cells in long-lasting Graves disease (dated by TCRdb to about 2021). This sample's time point label indicates: newly diagnosed GD, antithyroid drugs for less than 3 months. RNA was extracted from PBMCs in TRIzol for both TCR sequencing and RNA sequencing. Library method: multiplex PCR. Sequencing took place on an Illumina HiSeq 4000. iRepertoire HTBI primers and Arm-PCR amplification of CDR3 regions were used to construct TCR beta libraries. TCRdb applied fastp at Q25 and MiXCR to the public reads, then kept only in-frame beta chains. Here each entry gathers all rows of one CDR3 protein and keeps the most common genes and DNA. The sample table shows fewer than 400,000 distinct CDR3 sequences, and 15% to 20% are seen once. The top ten hold roughly 35% of the sample. Sequencing used peripheral blood mononuclear cells (PBMCs), obtained at new diagnosis, from a patient treated with antithyroid drugs. The source is a female donor with Graves disease.

This clonotype has ten or more counts. The chain has TRBV12-3 or TRBV12-4 and TRBJ2-1; 8 nucleotides agree with TRBD1. V lost 1 base, J lost 6 bases, and 5 bases stayed unmatched. This CDR3 has 15 amino acids. The CDR3 sequence: CASSLVQGVSNEQFF. DNA of the CDR3: TGTGCCAGCAGTTTAGTACAGGGGGTCAGCAATGAGCAGTTCTTC.

This clonotype has ten or more counts. The V gene is TRBV5-1, the J gene TRBJ1-2, with unresolved D. Per the germline V gene, CDR1 is SGHRS and CDR2 is YFSETQ. V was trimmed by 4 bases and J by 8 bases, leaving 12 bases between them. The CDR3 extends over 12 amino acids. This CDR3 reads CASSPDGWGYTF. CDR3 in DNA: TGCGCCAGCAGCCCGGACGGATGGGGCTACACCTTC.

This clonotype has ten or more counts. The rearrangement uses TRBV13 and TRBJ1-1; D remains ambiguous. Trimming took 5 bases from V and 6 from J, leaving 10 bases between them. Germline V gene lookup returns CDR1 PRHDT and CDR2 FYEKMQ (reference sequence). CDR3 length: 12 residues. DNA for the CDR3: TGTGCCAGCAGCCGCCCTCGGGCTGAAGCTTTCTTT. It translates to CASSRPRAEAFF. Full variable domain (missing parts from reference TRBV13 and TRBJ1-1): AAGVIQSPRHLIKEKRETATLKCYPIPRHDTVYWYQQGPGQDPQFLISFYEKMQSDKGSIPDRFSAQQFSDYHSELNMSSLELGDSALYFCASSRPRAEAFFGQGTRLTVV.

This clonotype was detected ten times or more. This sequence joins TRBV11-2 and TRBJ1-5; possible D gene TRBD1, 6 bases. Between the trimmed V and J ends, which lost 5 bases and 7 bases, there was a span of 18 bases. Germline CDR1 and CDR2: SGHAT and FQNNGV. The CDR3 length is 15 residues. The CDR3 is CASSLGADEGQPQHF. The CDR3 DNA sequence: TGTGCCAGCAGCCTGGGGGCAGACGAGGGGCAGCCCCAGCATTTT.

This clonotype was detected many times. The rearrangement joins TRBV3-1 to TRBJ1-2; no reliable D call. V was pared by 1 base and J by 3 bases, with 9 bases between. Germline CDR1 is LGHDT and CDR2 is YNNKEL (reference sequence). The CDR3 has 14 amino acids. The CDR3 DNA sequence: TGTGCCAGCAGCCAAGGGTGGTTTGACTATGGCTACACCTTC. It specifies CASSQGWFDYGYTF.

This chain connects TRBV30 to TRBJ2-6; D gene unclear. This CDR3 contains 14 residues. The V gene's germline CDR1 is GTSNPN and CDR2 SVGIG (reference sequence). V lost 7 bases, J lost 5 bases, and 15 bases lay in between. The CDR3 sequence: CASDGVLRANVLTF. In nucleotides, the CDR3 is TGTGCCTCGGACGGAGTGCTGCGGGCCAACGTCCTGACTTTC.

The CDR3 DNA sequence: TGTGCCAGCAGCCACAGTCGGGGCGGGGAAAGCTCTGGGGCCAACGTCCTGACTTTC. Encoded protein: CASSHSRGGESSGANVLTF. V gene TRBV7-6 combines with J gene TRBJ2-6, with D possibly matching TRBD2 (6 bases). CDR1 and CDR2 from the germline V gene are SGHVS and FNYEAQ. CDR3 length: 19 residues. V lost 5 bases and J 0 bases, leaving 20 bases between the germline ends.

In this sample, this clonotype turned up many times. The chain has TRBV11-3 and TRBJ2-5; tentatively, D is TRBD2 (5 bases). Germline CDR1 is SGHNT and CDR2 is YENEEA. V was clipped by 4 bases and J by 3 bases, with 15 bases between them. There are 15 residues in the CDR3. This chain's CDR3 is CASSSARAVKETQYF. The DNA of the CDR3 is TGTGCCAGCAGCTCCGCGCGGGCGGTTAAAGAGACCCAGTACTTC.

The CDR3 DNA is TGTGCCAGCTCACCCCGGACTAGCGAGGATACAGATACGCAGTATTTT. Amino acid sequence: CASSPRTSEDTDTQYF. The rearrangement links TRBV18 to TRBJ2-3, with 9 bases matching TRBD2. The CDR3 is 16 amino acids. The germline V gene has CDR1 KGHSH and CDR2 LQKENI. V lost 3 bases, J lost 3 bases, and 7 bases stayed unmatched.

The rearrangement uses TRBV4-1 and TRBJ2-1; D remains ambiguous. The CDR3 is 16 amino acids. The ends were cut back, 0 bases at V and 4 bases at J, with 13 bases in the middle. The germline V gene has CDR1 MGHRA and CDR2 YSYEKL. Written as DNA, the CDR3 is TGCGCCAGCAGCCAAGATAACTCTCCAGCATACAATGAGCAGTTCTTC. Protein sequence: CASSQDNSPAYNEQFF.

This clonotype was observed a few times. The V call is TRBV6-1, the J call TRBJ1-1, with D possibly being TRBD1 (5 bases). Trimming removed 7 bases from V and 1 base from J, with 10 bases in between. CDR3 length: 13 residues. Looked up from germline, CDR1 is MNHNS and CDR2 is SASEGT. The CDR3 here is CASTWDGNTEAFF. CDR3 coding DNA: TGTGCCAGCACATGGGACGGGAACACTGAAGCTTTCTTT.

The CDR3 region has the DNA TGTGCCAGCGTTCCTAGCGGGAGGACAGATACGCAGTATTTT. It is translated as CASVPSGRTDTQYF. This rearrangement joins TRBV28 to TRBJ2-3; 11 bases match TRBD2. The CDR3 has 14 amino acids. CDR1 and CDR2 (germline): MDHEN, SYDVKM. The J segment lost 3 bases and the V segment lost 8 bases, leaving 4 bases of the junction unmatched.

This clonotype was observed at least ten times. This rearrangement joins TRBV9 to TRBJ2-3, with 16 bases identical to TRBD2. V dropped 3 bases and J dropped 4; count of bases not matched to a gene: 2. CDR1 and CDR2 from the germline V gene are SGDLS and YYNGEE. The CDR3 sequence is 16 residues long. The CDR3 coding sequence is TGTGCCAGCAGCGCCGGGACTAGCGGGAGGGCAGATACGCAGTATTTT. This sequence encodes CASSAGTSGRADTQYF. Together with reference TRBV9 and TRBJ2-3, the CDR3 gives the full variable domain: DSGVTQTPKHLITATGQRVTLRCSPRSGDLSVYWYQQSLDQGLQFLIQYYNGEERAKGNILERFSAQQFPDLHSELNLSSLELGDSALYFCASSAGTSGRADTQYFGPGTRLTVL.

This clonotype was recorded many times. The chain recombines TRBV12-3 or TRBV12-4 with TRBJ2-2; D not certain. The CDR3 is 11 amino acids. With 6 bases removed from V and 3 bases from J, the gap between germline ends came to 2 bases. The CDR3 spells CASRYTGELFF. The CDR3 bases are TGTGCCAGCAGATACACCGGGGAGCTGTTTTTT.

This clonotype has a handful of counts. V gene TRBV7-2 combines with J gene TRBJ1-6; TRBD1 aligns across 7 bases. There are 15 residues in the CDR3. V shed 0 bases, J shed 8 bases, and the junction held 4 bases outside the gene matches. The germline gives CDR1 SGHTA, CDR2 FQGNSA. CDR3 nucleotides: TGTGCCAGCAGCTTAGCTCATACAGGGGATTCACCCCTCCACTTT. This codes for CASSLAHTGDSPLHF.

In its sample, this clonotype was seen many times. CDR3 in DNA: TGTGCCAGCAGCTTAGACCTAGCGGGTGGAAAGCAGTTCTTC. This gives the protein CASSLDLAGGKQFF. The chain links TRBV11-1 to TRBJ2-1; the match to TRBD2 covers 8 bases. The germline V gene encodes CDR1 SGHAT and CDR2 FQDESV (reference sequence). CDR3 length equals 14 residues. V trimming: 1 base; J trimming: 11 bases; junction bases outside the gene matches: 7.

This clonotype has a count of ten or more. The V gene is TRBV2, the J gene TRBJ2-7; TRBD1 matches 7 bases. The CDR3 sequence is 14 residues long. Trimming took 5 bases from V and 3 from J; bases not matched to a gene: 7. Looked up from germline, CDR1 is SNHLY and CDR2 is FYNNEI. The CDR3: CASSPPGQSYEQYF. CDR3 DNA: TGTGCCAGCAGTCCCCCGGGACAGAGCTACGAGCAGTACTTC.

This clonotype was detected many times. The V and J genes are TRBV7-2 and TRBJ2-3; D might be TRBD1 (6 bases). Germline loops: CDR1 SGHTA, CDR2 FQGNSA. Between the trimmed V and J ends, which lost 6 bases and 6 bases, there was a span of 13 bases. The CDR3 runs 13 residues. CDR3 DNA: TGTGCCAGCAGTCCCGAGCAGGGGGATACGCAGTATTTT. Its translation is CASSPEQGDTQYF.

This clonotype was seen a few times. The chain carries TRBV19 and TRBJ1-1; 7 bases align to TRBD1. Per germline, CDR1 LNHDA and CDR2 SQIVND (reference sequence). CDR3 length: 15 residues. Trimming at V came to 3 bases and at J to 1 base, leaving 5 bases not matched to a gene. The DNA for the CDR3 is TGTGCCAGTAGTATTTGGGGACAGACGAACACTGAAGCTTTCTTT. This gives the protein CASSIWGQTNTEAFF. The entire variable domain, with the rest obtained from reference TRBV19 and TRBJ1-1, is as follows: DGGITQSPKYLFRKEGQNVTLSCEQNLNHDAMYWYRQDPGQGLRLIYYSQIVNDFQKGDIAEGYSVSREKKESFPLTVTSAQKNPTAFYLCASSIWGQTNTEAFFGQGTRLTVV.

About this clonotype: This probably arose from a read error, given a far larger clone one base away. V gene TRBV7-2 combines with J gene TRBJ2-7, with 12 positions matching TRBD2. This CDR3 region has 20 residues. Germline values: CDR1 SGHTA, CDR2 FQGNSA. The ends lost 4 bases at V and 7 bases at J; junction bases unmatched: 23. CDR3 nucleotides: TGTGCCAGCAGCTGGGTTAGGTCTAGCGGGGGGGGAAGCTCCTACAATGAGCAGTACTTC. Its translation: CASSWVRSSGGGSSYNEQYF.

Many counts were recorded for this clonotype. The rearrangement joins TRBV27 to TRBJ2-3, with 9 bases aligning to TRBD1. The CDR3 is made up of 15 amino acids. V shed 2 bases and J 3 bases; nucleotides not matched to a gene: 3. Germline values: CDR1 MNHEY, CDR2 SMNVEV (reference sequence). CDR3 in amino acids: CASSLTGGVTDTQYF. CDR3 in DNA: TGTGCCAGCAGTTTAACAGGGGGCGTGACAGATACGCAGTATTTT.

As concerns this clonotype: This sequence is one base from a far larger clone and is likely a read error. This sequence joins TRBV29-1 and TRBJ2-7; 9 bases match TRBD2. Germline assignment: CDR1 SQVTM and CDR2 ANQGSEA. The CDR3 consists of 15 residues. V was clipped by 4 bases and J by 7 bases; unmatched bases: 14. The CDR3 here is CSVGGSGSSYNEQYF. The CDR3 coding sequence is TGCAGCGTTGGCGGTAGCGGGAGCTCCTACAATGAGCAGTACTTC.